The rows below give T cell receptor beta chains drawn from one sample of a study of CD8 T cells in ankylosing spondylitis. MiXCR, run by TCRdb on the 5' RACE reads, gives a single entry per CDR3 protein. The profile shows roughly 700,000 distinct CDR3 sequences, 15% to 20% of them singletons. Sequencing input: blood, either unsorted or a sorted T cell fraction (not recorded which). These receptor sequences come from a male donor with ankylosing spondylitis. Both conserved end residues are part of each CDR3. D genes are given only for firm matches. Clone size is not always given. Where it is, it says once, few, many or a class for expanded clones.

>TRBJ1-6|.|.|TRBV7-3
CASSPNGGVVSPLHF
TGTGCCAGCAGCCCCAACGGAGGGGTTGTATCACCCCTCCACTTT
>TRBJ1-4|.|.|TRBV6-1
CASSQGAWNEKLFF
TGTGCCAGCAGCCAAGGAGCCTGGAATGAAAAACTGTTTTTT
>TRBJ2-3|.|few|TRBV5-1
CASSLAYAGPTDTQYF
TGCGCCAGCAGCTTGGCCTATGCAGGGCCAACAGATACGCAGTATTTT
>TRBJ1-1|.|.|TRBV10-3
CAISESGLINTEAFF
TGTGCCATCAGTGAGTCGGGACTGATAAACACTGAAGCTTTCTTT
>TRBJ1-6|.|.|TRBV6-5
CASSYIGQASLHF
TGTGCCAGCAGTTACATCGGCCAGGCCTCCCTCCACTTT
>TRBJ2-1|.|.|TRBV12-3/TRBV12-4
CASRAGTLPDNEQFF
TGTGCCAGCAGAGCCGGGACTCTCCCCGACAATGAGCAGTTCTTC
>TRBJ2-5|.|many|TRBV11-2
CASSLAPRETQYF
TGTGCCAGCAGCTTAGCCCCCCGCGAGACCCAGTACTTC
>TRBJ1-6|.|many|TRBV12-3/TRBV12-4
CASRIDVKGGNSPLHF
TGTGCCAGCAGGATAGACGTTAAGGGAGGGAATTCACCCCTCCACTTT
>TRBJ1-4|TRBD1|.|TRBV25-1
CASSAGQGAEKLFF
TGTGCCAGCAGTGCCGGACAGGGAGCTGAAAAACTGTTTTTT
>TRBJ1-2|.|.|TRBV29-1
CSVEGLNYGYTF
TGCAGCGTTGAGGGATTAAACTATGGCTACACCTTC
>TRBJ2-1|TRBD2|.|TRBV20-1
CSAREYSGGSYNEQFF
TGCAGTGCTAGAGAATATAGCGGGGGCTCCTACAATGAGCAGTTCTTC
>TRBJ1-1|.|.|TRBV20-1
CSARDDGMNTEAFF
TGCAGTGCTAGAGACGACGGGATGAACACTGAAGCTTTCTTT
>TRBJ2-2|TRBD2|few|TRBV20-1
CSARSTSGGEPHTGELFF
TGCAGTGCTAGGAGCACTAGCGGGGGGGAGCCCCACACCGGGGAGCTGTTTTTT
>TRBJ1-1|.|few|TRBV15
CATSSPGQYTEAFF
TGTGCCACCAGCTCCCCTGGACAGTACACTGAAGCTTTCTTT
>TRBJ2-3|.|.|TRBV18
CASSPLSSDTQYF
TGTGCCAGCTCACCACTTAGCTCAGATACGCAGTATTTT
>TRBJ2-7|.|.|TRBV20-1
CSAPGTETNYEQYF
TGCAGTGCCCCTGGGACCGAAACGAACTACGAGCAGTACTTC
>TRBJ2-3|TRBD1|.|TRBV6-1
CASSPGQLRTDTQYF
TGTGCCAGCAGTCCGGGACAGCTTCGCACAGATACGCAGTATTTT
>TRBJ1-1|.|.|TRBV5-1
CASSLGGDIANTEAFF
TGCGCCAGCAGCTTGGGAGGAGACATAGCGAACACTGAAGCTTTCTTT
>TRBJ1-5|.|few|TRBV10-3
CAISPSQVSNQPQHF
TGTGCCATCAGCCCATCACAGGTTAGCAATCAGCCCCAGCATTTT
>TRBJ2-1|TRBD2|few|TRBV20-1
CSASGGGAYNEQFF
TGCAGTGCTAGTGGGGGGGGAGCCTACAATGAGCAGTTCTTC
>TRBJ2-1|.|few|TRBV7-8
CASSLDEGSYNEQFF
TGTGCCAGCAGCTTAGACGAAGGCTCCTACAATGAGCAGTTCTTC
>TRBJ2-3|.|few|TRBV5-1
CASSFQGGMTDTQYF
TGCGCCAGCAGCTTCCAGGGTGGGATGACAGATACGCAGTATTTT
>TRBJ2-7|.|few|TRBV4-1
CASSQDDGSSNYEQYF
TGCGCCAGCAGCCAAGATGACGGGAGTTCCAACTACGAGCAGTACTTC
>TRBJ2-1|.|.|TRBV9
CASSVVGTAVSYNEQFF
TGTGCCAGCAGCGTAGTGGGTACAGCGGTGTCCTACAATGAGCAGTTCTTC
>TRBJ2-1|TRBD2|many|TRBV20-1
CSARVGTSGKDEQFF
TGCAGTGCTAGAGTGGGGACTAGCGGGAAAGATGAGCAGTTCTTC
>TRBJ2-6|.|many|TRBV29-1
CSVVANSGANVLTF
TGCAGCGTTGTGGCAAACTCTGGGGCCAACGTCCTGACTTTC
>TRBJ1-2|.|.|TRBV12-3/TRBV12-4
CASSLASTGSYGYTF
TGTGCCAGCAGTTTAGCTTCAACAGGGTCCTACGGCTACACCTTC
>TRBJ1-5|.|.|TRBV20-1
CSARDTGQQAQHF
TGCAGTGCTAGAGATACCGGGCAGCAGGCCCAGCATTTT
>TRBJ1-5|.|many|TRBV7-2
CASSLVGLSSNQPQHF
TGTGCCAGCAGCTTAGTGGGACTGAGTAGCAATCAGCCCCAGCATTTT
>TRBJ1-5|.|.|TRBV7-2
CASSAGLLRDQPQHF
TGTGCCAGCAGCGCGGGTCTCCTGCGAGATCAGCCCCAGCATTTT
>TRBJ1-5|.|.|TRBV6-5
CASSSVGGEPQHF
TGTGCCAGCAGTTCGGTAGGGGGGGAGCCCCAGCATTTT
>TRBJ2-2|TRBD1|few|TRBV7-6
CASSLDRGLWSGELFF
TGTGCCAGCAGCTTAGACAGGGGGCTATGGTCCGGGGAGCTGTTTTTT
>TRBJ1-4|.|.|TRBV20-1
CSAIPLLVGAEKKLFF
TGCAGTGCTATTCCGCTGTTAGTTGGGGCGGAGAAAAAACTGTTTTTT
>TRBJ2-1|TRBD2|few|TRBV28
CASRPTSGIGNEQFF
TGTGCCAGCAGACCGACTAGCGGGATTGGGAATGAGCAGTTCTTC
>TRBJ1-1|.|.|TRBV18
CASSPSVEGTEAFF
TGTGCCAGCTCCCCATCCGTGGAAGGCACTGAAGCTTTCTTT
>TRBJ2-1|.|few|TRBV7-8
CASSLGRGIDSYSEQFF
TGTGCCAGCAGCTTAGGTCGGGGGATAGACTCCTACAGTGAGCAGTTCTTC
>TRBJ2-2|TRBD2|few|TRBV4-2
CASSPKTSGRVVTGELFF
TGTGCCAGCAGCCCTAAGACTAGCGGGAGAGTTGTGACCGGGGAGCTGTTTTTT
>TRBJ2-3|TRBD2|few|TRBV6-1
CASSITSGTDTQYF
TGTGCCAGCAGCATCACTAGCGGCACAGATACGCAGTATTTT
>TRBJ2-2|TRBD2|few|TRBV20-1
CSAREPTSGVAANTGELFF
TGCAGTGCTAGAGAGCCTACTAGCGGCGTTGCTGCGAACACCGGGGAGCTGTTTTTT
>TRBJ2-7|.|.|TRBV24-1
CATSATPSYEQYF
TGTGCCACCAGTGCCACGCCTTCCTACGAGCAGTACTTC
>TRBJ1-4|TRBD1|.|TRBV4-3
CASSRVWTGDEKLFF
TGCGCCAGCAGCCGAGTTTGGACAGGGGATGAAAAACTGTTTTTT
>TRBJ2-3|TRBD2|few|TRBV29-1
CSVETGLAGGDTQYF
TGCAGCGTTGAAACGGGACTAGCGGGGGGGGATACGCAGTATTTT
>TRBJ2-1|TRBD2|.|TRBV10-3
CAISEGSGRGNEQFF
TGTGCCATCAGTGAGGGTAGCGGGAGAGGGAATGAGCAGTTCTTC
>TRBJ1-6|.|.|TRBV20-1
CSAPGPDSPLHF
TGCAGTGCCCCCGGACCAGACTCACCCCTCCACTTT
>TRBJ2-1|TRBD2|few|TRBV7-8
CASSLTFREASYNEQFF
TGTGCCAGCAGCTTAACATTCCGGGAGGCCTCCTACAATGAGCAGTTCTTC
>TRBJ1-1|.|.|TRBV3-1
CASSQGRHTEAFF
TGTGCCAGCAGCCAAGGGCGTCACACTGAAGCTTTCTTT
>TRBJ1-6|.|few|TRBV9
CASSVGQTANSPLHF
TGTGCCAGCAGCGTAGGCCAGACTGCAAATTCACCCCTCCACTTT
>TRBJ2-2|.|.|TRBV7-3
CASSFDSGELFF
TGTGCCAGCAGCTTCGATAGTGGGGAGCTGTTTTTT
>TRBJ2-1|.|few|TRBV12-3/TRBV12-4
CASSLRAASYNEQFF
TGTGCCAGCAGTTTAAGAGCGGCTTCCTACAATGAGCAGTTCTTC
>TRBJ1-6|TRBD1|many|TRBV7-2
CASSLGHKDRSSYNSPLHF
TGTGCCAGCAGCTTGGGGCATAAGGACAGGTCCTCCTATAATTCACCCCTCCACTTT
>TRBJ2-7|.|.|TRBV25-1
CATRPRDSYEQYF
TGTGCCACCCGTCCGCGTGACTCCTACGAGCAGTACTTC
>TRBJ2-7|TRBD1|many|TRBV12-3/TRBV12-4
CASSNRDRVHEQYF
TGTGCCAGCAGTAACCGGGACAGGGTCCACGAGCAGTACTTC
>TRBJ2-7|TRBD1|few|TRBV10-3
CAISDAGGLSSYEQYF
TGTGCCATCAGTGATGCAGGGGGCTTGTCTTCCTACGAGCAGTACTTC
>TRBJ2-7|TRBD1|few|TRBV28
CASTTTGRGPYEQYF
TGTGCCAGCACCACAACGGGCAGGGGGCCTTACGAGCAGTACTTC
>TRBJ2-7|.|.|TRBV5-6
CASSLRMGDEQYF
TGTGCCAGCAGCTTGAGGATGGGGGACGAGCAGTACTTC